Sequencing of this TCR beta chain was carried out in a study of blood T cell repertoires in COVID-19. Study information: Acute and convalescent COVID-19 specimens originated in the United States, Italy and Spain. T cells, B-cell-depleted T cells, or PBMCs supplied cDNA or gDNA.

Patients at the Seattle site were enrolled during active infection and followed longitudinally. Source study methods: Amplification from reference gene primers served as the basis for estimated nucleated cell counts. Sequencing used immunoSEQ multiplex PCR; TCRdb keeps in-frame clones, though not all of them. Clone size and V and J calls were adopted from that table, with D and trimming inferred from the DNA. The sample includes some 240,000 clones, roughly 76% of them seen just once. With 1 base clipped from V and 3 bases from J, the junction kept 5 bases outside the gene matches. Germline lookup yields CDR1 SGHAT and CDR2 FQNNGV. This CDR3 has 16 amino acids.

This receptor was taken from a woman of 80 years or more with COVID-19, enrolled during active disease. The gene calls are TRBV11-2 and TRBJ2-5, with TRBD2 matching over 10 bases. The sequencing sample was made of peripheral blood. CDR3 in DNA: TGTGCCAGCAGCTTAGTTCCCCTAGCGGGAGAAGAGACCCAGTACTTC. This sequence encodes CASSLVPLAGEETQYF.